A single sample gave rise to the 3 T cell receptor beta chains below, sequenced in a study of cytomegalovirus exposure and HLA in healthy donors. PCR used 60 Vbeta primers and 13 Jbeta primers. Some clones are missing from TCRdb's copy, which holds only in-frame ones; the method was immunoSEQ multiplex PCR. The table includes 130,000 or so clones, around 77% detected once. What was sequenced was PBMCs. These receptors all stem from a man aged 18 to 30 in good health and CMV-seropositive.

The rearrangement uses TRBV5-4 and TRBJ1-6, with 7 positions matching TRBD1. J was trimmed by 9 bases and V by 1 base; bases with no gene match: 7. CDR3 length: 15 amino acids. CDR1 is SGHNT, CDR2 YYREEE, per germline (reference sequence). CDR3 loop: CASSLYGQDSSPLHF. The DNA for the CDR3 is TGTGCCAGCAGCTTGTACGGACAGGATTCTTCACCCCTCCACTTT.

The J gene is TRBJ1-3, the V gene TRBV30, with no clear D. The V end was cut by 2 bases, the J end by 2 bases, with 19 bases between. Germline CDR1 reads GTSNPN; CDR2 reads SVGIG (reference sequence). There are 17 residues in the CDR3. The CDR3 loop reads CAWSLRNTNLPGNTIYF. CDR3 nucleotides: TGTGCCTGGAGTCTACGGAACACTAACCTTCCTGGAAACACCATATATTTT.

CDR3 sequence (DNA): TGCAGCGTTTATGAGGACAGGGATGAAAAACTGTTTTTT. Encoded protein: CSVYEDRDEKLFF. V is TRBV29-1 and J is TRBJ1-4; 8 positions agree with TRBD1. Germline CDR1 SQVTM, CDR2 ANQGSEA. Trimming removed 5 bases from V and 6 bases from J; junction bases left unmatched: 5. CDR3 length equals 13 residues.